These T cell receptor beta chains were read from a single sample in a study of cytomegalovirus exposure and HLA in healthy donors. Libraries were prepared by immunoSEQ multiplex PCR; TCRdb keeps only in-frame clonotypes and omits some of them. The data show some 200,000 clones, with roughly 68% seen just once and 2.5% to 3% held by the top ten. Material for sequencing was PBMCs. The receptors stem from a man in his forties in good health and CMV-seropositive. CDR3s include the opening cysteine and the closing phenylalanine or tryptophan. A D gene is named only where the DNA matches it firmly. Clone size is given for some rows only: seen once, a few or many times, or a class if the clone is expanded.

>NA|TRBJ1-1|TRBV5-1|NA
CASSPPSSGTEAFF
TGCGCCAGCAGCCCCCCCAGCTCGGGCACTGAAGCTTTCTTT
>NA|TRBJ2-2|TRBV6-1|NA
CASRAGEYTGELFF
TGTGCCAGCAGGGCTGGGGAGTACACCGGGGAGCTGTTTTTT
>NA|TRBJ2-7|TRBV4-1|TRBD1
CASSHFRDRAYEQYF
TGCGCCAGCAGCCACTTCCGGGACAGAGCCTACGAGCAGTACTTC
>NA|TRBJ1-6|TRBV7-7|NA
CASSSGPPGSSPLHF
TGTGCCAGCAGCTCCGGTCCCCCGGGAAGTTCACCCCTCCACTTT
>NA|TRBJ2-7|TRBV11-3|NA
CASNFVQGRAYEQYF
TGTGCCAGCAACTTCGTACAGGGAAGGGCCTACGAGCAGTACTTC
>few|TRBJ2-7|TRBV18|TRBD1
CASSPLGQGDEQYF
TGTGCCAGCTCACCATTAGGACAGGGGGACGAGCAGTACTTC
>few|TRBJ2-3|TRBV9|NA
CASSPSRDTQYF
TGTGCCAGCAGCCCCTCCAGGGATACGCAGTATTTT
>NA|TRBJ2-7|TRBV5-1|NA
CASRREAGSYEQYF
TGCGCCAGCAGAAGGGAGGCAGGGTCCTACGAGCAGTACTTC
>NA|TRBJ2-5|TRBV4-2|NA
CASSPFVVGQGSETQYF
TGTGCCAGCAGCCCCTTCGTAGTAGGACAAGGGTCAGAGACCCAGTACTTC
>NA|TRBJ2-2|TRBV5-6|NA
CASSLVRSAAGELFF
TGTGCCAGCAGCTTGGTTCGGTCGGCGGCCGGGGAGCTGTTTTTT
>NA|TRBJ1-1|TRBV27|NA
CASSLSQGKGAFF
TGTGCCAGCAGTTTATCGCAGGGAAAGGGAGCTTTCTTT
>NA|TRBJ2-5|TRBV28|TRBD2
CASSPGTSAWGETQYF
TGTGCCAGCAGTCCCGGGACTAGCGCCTGGGGAGAGACCCAGTACTTC
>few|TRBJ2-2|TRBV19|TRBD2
CASTTFAGGTGELFF
TGTGCCAGTACCACCTTTGCGGGGGGCACCGGGGAGCTGTTTTTT
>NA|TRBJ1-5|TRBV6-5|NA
CASSYEDSSSPQHF
TGTGCCAGCAGCTATGAGGACAGCTCGTCGCCCCAGCATTTT
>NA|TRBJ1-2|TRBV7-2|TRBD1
CASSISGGAAGYTF
TGTGCCAGCAGCATATCAGGGGGCGCGGCGGGCTACACCTTC
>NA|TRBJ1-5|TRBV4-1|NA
CASSQEEYDNQPQHF
TGCGCCAGCAGCCAAGAAGAGTACGACAATCAGCCCCAGCATTTT
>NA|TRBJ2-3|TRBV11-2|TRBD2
CASSLWGGGTDTQYF
TGTGCCAGCAGCTTATGGGGGGGAGGCACAGATACGCAGTATTTT
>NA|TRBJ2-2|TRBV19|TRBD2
CASGRVAGGGELFF
TGTGCCAGCGGGAGGGTAGCGGGGGGCGGGGAGCTGTTTTTT